This T cell receptor beta chain was recovered during a study of T cells in Graves' hyperthyroidism and ophthalmopathy. Study-wide results and caveats: Median prediction lead before ophthalmopathy onset was around seven months with the model.

Researchers amplified the TCR beta CDR3 regions from RNA transcripts. The study used the HTBI primer set for a first-round RT-PCR of the TCR CDR3. TCRdb reanalysed the multiplex PCR reads using MiXCR and keeps one entry per CDR3 protein. This repertoire shows about 400,000 distinct CDR3 sequences, roughly an eighth found once; its top ten account for approximately 5.3%. Calling Graves' hyperthyroidism stable meant ophthalmopathy did not progress within 18 months. Points on this clonotype: The antigen is not known.

Germline CDR1 and CDR2: MNHEY and SVGEGT. The CDR3 is made up of 16 amino acids. Trimming took off 2 bases at V and 6 bases at J, with 16 bases between the two ends. Specimen: blood. The TCR comes from a woman aged 18-29 years with Graves' hyperthyroidism. The J gene is TRBJ2-2, the V gene TRBV6-2 or TRBV6-3; the D call may be TRBD1 or TRBD2 (5 bases each). For the CDR3, the DNA is TGTGCCAGCAGTTACCCGCCGGGACCGGGCTCCGGGGAGCTGTTTTTT. It encodes CASSYPPGPGSGELFF.